The clone carrying this T cell receptor beta chain occurred once. In the same sample, other DNA sequences code for this CDR3. The data originate from a study of blood T cell repertoires in COVID-19. Study details: COVID-19 samples, acute and convalescent, were from the United States, Italy and Spain. Sources were T cells, B-cell-depleted T cells, or PBMCs; the material itself was cDNA or gDNA.

Assay used: immunoSEQ multiplex PCR; TCRdb lists only in-frame clones, some missing. Here the sample spans over 400,000 clones, 80% to 90% being singletons. The CDR3 extends over 13 amino acids. V lost 2 bases to trimming and J lost 1 base, with 7 bases between them. Germline CDR1 and CDR2: SGHNT and YYREEE (reference sequence). Material: peripheral blood. This sequence joins TRBV5-4 and TRBJ2-7; possible D gene TRBD1, 6 bases. This TCR was sampled from a human donor in a cohort sampled during active COVID-19. In DNA, the CDR3 is TGTGCCAGCAGCTTACAGGGTTCCTACGAGCAGTACTTC. Translated, it gives CASSLQGSYEQYF. Complete variable domain (other parts from reference TRBV5-4 and TRBJ2-7): ETGVTQSPTHLIKTRGQQVTLRCSSQSGHNTVSWYQQALGQGPQFIFQYYREEENGRGNFPPRFSGLQFPNYSSELNVNALELDDSALYLCASSLQGSYEQYFGPGTRLTVT.